Shown below are 32 T cell receptor beta chains from a single sample sequenced in a study of CD8+CD57+ T cells in acquired aplastic anemia. Genomic DNA constituted the template upon which TCR beta VDJ and CDR3 profiling was performed. TCRdb processed the reads anew with MiXCR; each CDR3 protein has one entry. The data hold about 400,000 distinct CDR3 sequences, with roughly 64% observed a single time. Sequencing was done on a sample of sorted CD4+, CD8+, or CD8+CD57+ T cells (not recorded which) from PBMCs. The receptors stem from a human donor in good health, serving as a control.

As to this clonotype: One end of the junction fails to match germline, which may point to a read error. This chain uses TRBV11-2 with TRBJ1-2; unclear D gene. The CDR3 contains 14 residues. CDR1 and CDR2 (germline): SGHAT, FQNNGV. In DNA form, the CDR3 reads TGCGCCAGCAGCCTAGCTCTGGGCCACTATGGCTACACCTTC. Amino acid sequence: CASSLALGHYGYTF.

The chain is built from TRBV2 and TRBJ2-7, with no clear D. The CDR3 has 12 amino acids. Deletions cut 4 bases from V and 1 base from J, with 5 bases between. Germline CDR1 and CDR2: SNHLY and FYNNEI. Written as DNA, the CDR3 is TGTGCCAGCAGTGTACAGTCCTACGAGCAGTACTTC. Amino acids: CASSVQSYEQYF.

Note on this clonotype: A read error may account for a junction end that differs from germline. This chain links TRBV5-1 with TRBJ1-2; weak D call: TRBD1 (5 bases). Germline V gene lookup returns CDR1 SGHRS and CDR2 YFSETQ. CDR3 length equals 13 residues. The CDR3 bases are TGTGCCAGCAGATTTCAACGGGAGGGGGGCTACACCTTC. Translating it yields CASRFQREGGYTF.

To note about this clonotype: No conserved phenylalanine or tryptophan ends this CDR3, so it is likely a read error. The rearrangement uses TRBV2 and TRBJ2-7, with no clear D. The DNA end favors TRBJ2-1, so the J call may be wrong. In germline, CDR1 is SNHLY, CDR2 FYNNEI. This CDR3 contains 10 residues. CDR3 amino acids: CASSDGEQFL. Written as DNA, the CDR3 is TGTGCCAGCAGTGACGGTGAGCAGTTCTTG.

The table lists this clonotype with a few counts. Since a much larger clone is just one base distant, this may be a read error. The CDR3 here is CSARGRGGRTDTQYF. Written as DNA, the CDR3 is TGCAGTGCGAGGGGTAGAGGGGGACGCACAGATACGCAGTATTTT. The rearrangement links TRBV20-1 to TRBJ2-3; D is possibly TRBD1 (6 bases). V dropped 6 bases and J dropped 1 base, with 17 bases sitting between them. In germline, CDR1 is DFQATT, CDR2 SNEGSKA (reference sequence). CDR3 length: 15 residues.

Ten or more counts support this clonotype. V gene TRBV18 combines with J gene TRBJ1-1; the D is unclear. CDR3 length equals 13 residues. CDR1 and CDR2 from the germline V gene are KGHSH and LQKENI. V lost 5 bases, J lost 7 bases, and 14 bases lay in between. As DNA, the CDR3 is TGTGCCAGCTCAGCGGTTGTCGATGATGAAGCTTTCTTT. It yields the protein CASSAVVDDEAFF.

This clonotype was observed many times. The genes are TRBV2 and TRBJ2-1, with TRBD2 matching 11 bases. CDR3 length: 15 amino acids. Germline V gene data show CDR1 as SNHLY and CDR2 as FYNNEI. V trimming: 7 bases; J trimming: 2 bases; junction bases outside the gene matches: 4. CDR3 DNA sequence: TGTGCCAGCACCCGTAGCGGGGGGGCCTACAATGAGCAGTTCTTC. The encoded protein is CASTRSGGAYNEQFF.

For this clonotype: The conserved final phenylalanine or tryptophan is absent from the CDR3, which likely points to a read error. The chain recombines TRBV20-1 with TRBJ1-1; D gene uncertain. Trimming stripped 4 bases from V and 10 bases from J, with 16 bases between. Germline CDR1 DFQATT, CDR2 SNEGSKA (reference sequence). This CDR3 comprises 12 residues. In nucleotides, the CDR3 is TGCAGTGCTACGGGCGAGTACTTTGGAGCTTTCCTT. Translation: CSATGEYFGAFL.

The V gene is TRBV20-1, the J gene TRBJ2-3; 11 nucleotides line up with TRBD2. Trimming removed 5 bases from V and 1 base from J; junction bases left unmatched: 5. This CDR3 contains 15 residues. Germline loops: CDR1 DFQATT, CDR2 SNEGSKA (reference sequence). The CDR3 sequence is CSAHGTSGCTDTQYF. CDR3 nucleotide sequence: TGCAGTGCTCATGGGACTAGCGGCTGCACAGATACGCAGTATTTT.

As regards this clonotype: One end of the junction varies from germline; a read error may be responsible. This rearrangement joins TRBV4-1 to TRBJ1-1; D unresolved. In germline, CDR1 is MGHRA, CDR2 YSYEKL. The CDR3 loop spans 13 amino acids. As DNA, the CDR3 is TGTGCCAGCAGCCCAGATCTTCAGGCCCAAGCTTTCTTT. It yields the protein CASSPDLQAQAFF.

A remark on this clonotype: One end of the junction is discordant with germline, which a read error may explain. The rearrangement links TRBV15 to TRBJ2-3, with D possibly matching TRBD1 (6 bases). This CDR3 spans 12 amino acids. Germline loops: CDR1 LNHNV, CDR2 YYDKDF (reference sequence). This CDR3 is CASSRDGDTKYF. The CDR3 DNA is TGTGCCAGCAGCAGAGATGGGGACACCAAGTATTTT.

Concerning this clonotype itself: The junction and the germline gene differ at one end; a read error may be behind it. The chain uses TRBV4-1 and TRBJ1-2; TRBD1 might be the D (6 bases). The CDR3 totals 19 residues. CDR1 is MGHRA, CDR2 YSYEKL, per germline. CDR3 protein: CASSPEDRSEFETGYGYTF. CDR3 nucleotide sequence: TGTGCCAGCAGCCCCGAGGACAGATCGGAGTTCGAGACGGGCTATGGCTACACCTTC.

In regard to this clonotype: This likely comes from a read error, as the CDR3 has no conserved phenylalanine or tryptophan at its end. No DNA is shown, since the ends of the CDR3 on it are uncertain; the CDR3 is the one TCRdb lists. CDR3 in amino acids: CASSSEGIGEYEL. The chain is built from TRBV7-2 and TRBJ2-7; the D call TRBD2 from the table was never checked on the DNA. The CDR3 length is 13 residues, termini included. CDR1 and CDR2 from the germline V gene are SGHTA and FQGNSA.

The genes are TRBV30 and TRBJ1-1; no reliable D call. The germline V gene encodes CDR1 GTSNPN and CDR2 SVGIG (reference sequence). Deletions cut 3 bases from V and 2 bases from J, with 13 bases between. This CDR3 region has 14 residues. Here the CDR3 DNA reads TGTGCCTGGAGCCCCAGGCGCGGAAACACTGAAGCTTTCTTT. It encodes CAWSPRRGNTEAFF.

This clonotype showed up just a few times. A much larger clone is a single base away; this may be a read error. The CDR3 region has the DNA TGTGCCAGCAGAAGGAGTGGAAACACCATATATTTT. It translates to CASRRSGNTIYF. This chain uses TRBV7-2 with TRBJ1-3; no clear D gene. Germline loops: CDR1 SGHTA, CDR2 FQGNSA. Trimming stripped 6 bases from V and 3 bases from J, with 6 bases between. This CDR3 is built from 12 residues.

The chain couples TRBV5-1 to TRBJ2-5; TRBD1 aligns across 7 bases. With 1 base clipped from V and 10 bases from J, the junction kept 7 bases outside the gene matches. The CDR3 consists of 13 residues. Germline-derived CDR1 and CDR2 are SGHRS and YFSETQ. The CDR3 is CASSLSWAGGQYF. Here the CDR3 DNA reads TGCGCCAGCAGCTTGAGCTGGGCAGGGGGCCAGTACTTC.

The genes are TRBV11-2 and TRBJ1-1; unclear D gene. The V end lost 1 base, the J end lost 1 base, and 10 bases lay between the germline ends. Germline CDR1 is SGHAT and CDR2 is FQNNGV. The CDR3 covers 15 residues. The CDR3 region is CASSLVREANTEAFF. The CDR3 coding sequence is TGTGCCAGCAGCTTAGTAAGGGAGGCGAACACTGAAGCTTTCTTT. The full variable domain, rest sourced from reference TRBV11-2 and TRBJ1-1, is EAGVAQSPRYKIIEKRQSVAFWCNPISGHATLYWYQQILGQGPKLLIQFQNNGVVDDSQLPKDRFSAERLKGVDSTLKIQPAKLEDSAVYLCASSLVREANTEAFFGQGTRLTVV.

This sequence joins TRBV29-1 and TRBJ1-6; D perhaps matches TRBD1 (6 bases). CDR1 SQVTM and CDR2 ANQGSEA come from the germline V gene. V lost 7 bases and J 10 bases, leaving 17 bases between the germline ends. The CDR3 length is 13 residues. Written as DNA, the CDR3 is TGCAGCGCTCTGACAGGCCTAGGGTCACCCCTCCACTTT. It specifies CSALTGLGSPLHF.

The CDR3 loop is CASGFGTSGTDTQYF. DNA of the CDR3: TGTGCCAGCGGCTTTGGGACTAGCGGCACAGATACGCAGTATTTT. The chain has TRBV12-3 or TRBV12-4 and TRBJ2-3; TRBD2 agrees at 10 bases. Germline trimming cut 8 bases from V and 1 base from J; bases unmatched to any gene: 6. This CDR3 spans 15 amino acids.

V gene TRBV7-9 combines with J gene TRBJ2-7; a possible D gene is TRBD2 (6 bases). Germline V gives CDR1 SEHNR, CDR2 FQNEAQ (reference sequence). This CDR3 has 15 amino acids. V was trimmed by 5 bases and J by 0 bases, leaving 14 bases between them. CDR3 in DNA: TGTGCCAGCAGCCGGGGTTTGGGGGGCTCCTACGAGCAGTACTTC. As protein: CASSRGLGGSYEQYF.

With respect to this clonotype: One junction end does not reproduce the germline sequence, and a read error may be involved. The chain joins TRBV7-3 to TRBJ2-7; tentatively, D is TRBD1 or TRBD2 (6 bases each). Germline V gene data show CDR1 as SGHTA and CDR2 as FQGTGA. This CDR3 spans 15 amino acids. CDR3 amino acids: CTSSREQGGGHEQYF. CDR3 in DNA: TGTACCAGCAGCAGAGAACAGGGAGGAGGCCACGAGCAGTACTTC.

This sequence joins TRBV10-3 and TRBJ1-5; tentatively, D is TRBD1 (6 bases). Germline CDR1 reads ENHRY; CDR2 reads SYGVKD. This CDR3 is 15 amino acids long. Trimming removed 4 bases at V and 0 bases at J, with 10 bases between. CDR3 sequence (DNA): TGTGCCATCAGTGGTACAGGGTCTAGCAATCAGCCCCAGCATTTT. Amino acid sequence: CAISGTGSSNQPQHF.

The V and J genes are TRBV5-1 and TRBJ1-6; weak D call: TRBD1 (6 bases). Germline-derived CDR1 and CDR2 are SGHRS and YFSETQ. There are 16 residues in the CDR3. V was pared by 4 bases and J by 9 bases, with 20 bases between. The CDR3 is CASSPQPDSQASPLHF. CDR3 bases: TGCGCCAGCAGCCCACAACCGGACAGTCAGGCTTCACCCCTCCACTTT.

This clonotype was detected a few times. The J gene is TRBJ1-6, the V gene TRBV7-3; the match to TRBD1 covers 9 bases. Losses at the gene ends were 4 bases for V and 10 bases for J; bases not matched to a gene: 8. This CDR3 is built from 15 residues. CDR1 is SGHTA and CDR2 is FQGTGA in the germline V gene. The CDR3 nucleotides read TGTGCCAGCAGCTCCACCGGGACAGGGTTGTCACCCCTCCACTTT. Translated, it gives CASSSTGTGLSPLHF.

The V gene is TRBV7-3, the J gene TRBJ1-6; D is unresolved. V was trimmed by 2 bases and J by 8 bases, leaving 13 bases between them. The CDR3 consists of 15 residues. The germline gives CDR1 SGHTA, CDR2 FQGTGA. CDR3 loop: CASSLVSGVYSPLHF. DNA for the CDR3: TGTGCCAGCAGCTTAGTATCAGGAGTTTATTCACCCCTCCACTTT.

This clonotype was counted at least ten times. V gene TRBV5-1 combines with J gene TRBJ1-1; D possibly corresponds to TRBD1 (6 bases). The germline V gene has CDR1 SGHRS and CDR2 YFSETQ. The CDR3 runs to 11 residues. V lost 5 bases to trimming and J lost 9 bases, with 11 bases between them. CDR3 region: CASSSGTKAFF. CDR3 in DNA: TGCGCCAGCAGTTCCGGGACAAAAGCTTTCTTT.

This clonotype was seen at least ten times. The V call is TRBV2, the J call TRBJ1-6, with a weak D call TRBD1 (6 bases). The CDR3 has 15 residues. V lost 1 base and J lost 14, with 18 bases in between. Germline V gene data show CDR1 as SNHLY and CDR2 as FYNNEI. CDR3 in DNA: TGTGCCAGCAGTGAAGAAACCCGAGGGGGAGGCACCCTCCACTTT. Residues: CASSEETRGGGTLHF.

This clonotype was picked up many times. The rearrangement joins TRBV6-2 or TRBV6-3 to TRBJ2-1; D is ambiguous. Germline V CDR1 and CDR2: MNHEY, SVGEGT. The CDR3 covers 14 residues. Trimming shortened V by 8 bases and J by 2 bases, and 13 bases separated the two germline ends. CDR3 amino acids: CASRRSAAYNEQFF. CDR3 nucleotide sequence: TGTGCCAGCCGGCGGTCGGCGGCCTACAATGAGCAGTTCTTC.

This clonotype was detected many times. The chain has TRBV19 and TRBJ2-2; TRBD1 matches at 7 bases. V was pared by 2 bases and J by 7 bases, with 10 bases of the junction left unmatched. Germline CDR1 is LNHDA and CDR2 is SQIVND (reference sequence). The CDR3 has 16 amino acids. The CDR3 is CASSILPDRVRGELFF. The CDR3 coding sequence is TGTGCCAGTAGTATACTCCCCGACAGGGTTCGCGGGGAGCTGTTTTTT.

The chain links TRBV2 to TRBJ2-7, with 7 bases matching TRBD1. The J call is uncertain, as TRBJ1-2 better fits the DNA end. The CDR3 runs to 15 residues. Germline V CDR1 and CDR2: SNHLY, FYNNEI. The CDR3 DNA follows: TGTGCCAGCAGTGAGACAGGGATGGTCTCCTACGGCTACACCTTC. This codes for CASSETGMVSYGYTF.

The CDR3 DNA reads TGTGCCAGCAGCTTAGGGGCGGGGGGGGGGACGGATACGCAGTATTTT. Protein sequence: CASSLGAGGGTDTQYF. V is TRBV9 and J is TRBJ2-3; 9 bases are shared with TRBD2. There are 16 residues in the CDR3. Germline CDR1 SGDLS, CDR2 YYNGEE. Unmatched junction bases numbered 12, after V lost 4 bases and J lost 6 bases.

The table lists this clonotype with many counts. This chain connects TRBV6-2 or TRBV6-3 to TRBJ1-5; D remains unclear. The CDR3 sequence is 15 residues long. From germline, CDR1 is MNHEY and CDR2 SVGEGT. Deletions cut 6 bases from V and 2 bases from J, with 14 bases between. This CDR3 reads CASRDHDRGNQPQHF. CDR3 nucleotide sequence: TGTGCCAGCAGAGACCACGACCGGGGCAATCAGCCCCAGCATTTT.